The 13 T cell receptor beta chains presented below share a single source sample, sequenced in a study of OX40 agonist ivuxolimab in advanced cancers. The protocol was immunoSEQ multiplex PCR, while the TCRdb copy is restricted to in-frame clones and leaves out a portion. The sample consists of roughly 70,000 clones, under 90% of them appearing once. The specimen comprised CD4+ or CD8+ T cells sorted from blood, sampled in a trial of the OX40 agonist ivuxolimab. The source of these receptors is an adult with an advanced solid tumor such as melanoma, head and neck, liver or kidney cancer.

This chain connects TRBV7-9 to TRBJ1-2; the D gene is possibly TRBD1 (6 bases). Looked up from germline, CDR1 is SEHNR and CDR2 is FQNEAQ (reference sequence). V was cut by 5 bases and J by 3 bases, with 7 bases left in between. The CDR3 runs to 12 residues. The CDR3 DNA reads as TGTGCCAGCAGCCGACAGGACTATGGCTACACCTTC. It yields the protein CASSRQDYGYTF. The variable domain in full, with the rest retrieved from reference TRBV7-9 and TRBJ1-2, is DTGVSQNPRHKITKRGQNVTFRCDPISEHNRLYWYRQTLGQGPEFLTYFQNEAQLEKSRLLSDRFSAERPKGSFSTLEIQRTEQGDSAMYLCASSRQDYGYTFGSGTRLTVV.

The V gene is TRBV4-3, the J gene TRBJ2-2; D might be TRBD1 (6 bases). Per germline, CDR1 LGHNA and CDR2 YSLEER. Trimming shortened V by 4 bases and J by 3 bases, and 12 bases separated the two germline ends. The CDR3 has 15 residues. The CDR3 reads CASSPTTGHTGELFF. The CDR3 DNA reads TGCGCCAGCAGCCCCACGACAGGTCACACCGGGGAGCTGTTTTTT.

The chain is built from TRBV6-1 and TRBJ1-6; D remains ambiguous. Between the trimmed V and J ends, which lost 0 bases and 8 bases, there was a span of 14 bases. There are 16 residues in the CDR3. Germline values: CDR1 MNHNS, CDR2 SASEGT. CDR3 sequence (DNA): TGTGCCAGCAGTGAAGCTAGACGTCCGCCTTATTCACCCCTCCACTTT. It codes for CASSEARRPPYSPLHF.

V and J are TRBV4-3 and TRBJ2-1; D not resolved. Germline V lookup: CDR1 LGHNA, CDR2 YSLEER. The CDR3 loop spans 15 amino acids. V dropped 7 bases and J dropped 0 bases, with 13 bases sitting between them. The CDR3 protein is CASTLSLSSYNEQFF. The CDR3 nucleotides are TGCGCCAGCACCTTAAGTCTTAGCTCCTACAATGAGCAGTTCTTC.

The chain couples TRBV4-1 to TRBJ1-1, with D perhaps TRBD1 (5 bases). This CDR3 is 15 amino acids long. From germline, CDR1 is MGHRA and CDR2 YSYEKL. V gave up 1 base and J gave up 4 bases, with 13 bases separating them. The CDR3 DNA is TGCGCCAGCAGCCAAGTAACAGGACGGATCACTGAAGCTTTCTTT. Translation gives CASSQVTGRITEAFF.

This clone was found many times. The CDR3 DNA reads TGTGCCAGCAGTTCAACCGGGACAGCGAATTCACCCCTCCACTTT. Its protein product is CASSSTGTANSPLHF. The J gene is TRBJ1-6, the V gene TRBV27, with TRBD1 matching 7 bases. CDR3 length equals 15 residues. Germline CDR1 and CDR2: MNHEY and SMNVEV (reference sequence). The J segment lost 7 bases and the V segment lost 4 bases, leaving 7 bases of the junction unmatched.

The chain joins TRBV4-3 to TRBJ1-3; D unresolved. Germline V gives CDR1 LGHNA, CDR2 YSLEER. Trimming stripped 4 bases from V and 0 bases from J, with 10 bases between. The CDR3 runs to 15 residues. In DNA, the CDR3 is TGCGCCAGCAGCCGAAACAGCTACTCTGGAAACACCATATATTTT. Protein sequence: CASSRNSYSGNTIYF.

The V gene is TRBV28, the J gene TRBJ2-3; 7 positions agree with TRBD2. The junction had 4 bases not matched to a gene; V was cut back by 4 bases and J by 0 bases. Germline V gene data show CDR1 as MDHEN and CDR2 as SYDVKM. The CDR3 covers 15 residues. CDR3 bases: TGTGCCAGCAGTTCCCCAGCGGGGAGCACAGATACGCAGTATTTT. Protein sequence: CASSSPAGSTDTQYF.

V usage is TRBV7-9 and J usage is TRBJ1-5, with D possibly TRBD1 on 5 matching bases. Germline CDR1 is SEHNR and CDR2 is FQNEAQ (reference sequence). The CDR3 contains 15 residues. Trimming removed 5 bases from V and 5 bases from J, with 16 bases in between. CDR3 loop: CASSGRGSGYQPQHF. The CDR3, as DNA: TGTGCCAGCAGCGGACGGGGGTCGGGATATCAGCCCCAGCATTTT.

This clone showed up just once. This rearrangement joins TRBV6-5 to TRBJ2-7; possibly TRBD1 for D (5 bases). CDR1 and CDR2 (germline): MNHEY, SVGAGI. The V and J ends lost 0 bases and 2 bases respectively, with 11 bases between them. The CDR3 sequence is 15 residues long. The CDR3 nucleotides read TGTGCCAGCAGTTACTCGTTCAGGGCTACCTACGAGCAGTACTTC. Translation: CASSYSFRATYEQYF.

This chain connects TRBV7-2 to TRBJ1-4, with a weak D call TRBD1 (6 bases). Germline CDR1 SGHTA, CDR2 FQGNSA. Trimming stripped 1 base from V and 8 bases from J, with 17 bases between. This CDR3 is built from 16 residues. The DNA of the CDR3 is TGTGCCAGCAGCTTAGGTGGCGGGGGGCGGGAGGAAAAACTGTTTTTT. It codes for CASSLGGGGREEKLFF.

V usage is TRBV7-9 and J usage is TRBJ1-1; D might be TRBD1 (5 bases). There are 14 residues in the CDR3. The ends were cut back, 4 bases at V and 5 bases at J, with 14 bases in the middle. Germline CDR1 is SEHNR and CDR2 is FQNEAQ (reference sequence). Here the CDR3 reads CASSSSRRGTEAFF. The DNA for the CDR3 is TGTGCCAGCAGCTCGTCGAGGCGGGGGACTGAAGCTTTCTTT.

The rearrangement joins TRBV7-9 to TRBJ2-2; 9 nucleotides align to TRBD2. CDR1 and CDR2 from the germline V gene are SEHNR and FQNEAQ (reference sequence). V dropped 7 bases and J dropped 3; count of bases not matched to a gene: 15. The CDR3 consists of 18 residues. The CDR3 here is CASILPPRLAGHTGELFF. The CDR3 coding sequence is TGTGCCAGCATCCTCCCGCCACGGCTAGCGGGACACACCGGGGAGCTGTTTTTT.